The clone carrying this TCR beta chain turned up a few times. The sample originates from a study of CD8 T cells in Susac syndrome. With random hexamers, roughly 0.5 to 1 ug RNA was reverse transcribed. A multiplex approach, immunoSEQ multiplex PCR, amplified TCR beta CDR3 across 54 Vbeta and 13 Jbeta. Using its own MiXCR run on the immunoSEQ multiplex PCR reads, TCRdb lists one record per CDR3 protein. The repertoire consists of around 270,000 distinct CDR3 sequences, with around 85% occurring once and the leading ten covering around 0.2%. TCR beta sequences were obtained from blood CD8+ and CD4+ T cells. Negative isolation was used for CD8+ and CD4+ T cells, and FACS enrichment was applied to TEMRA cells. The sequence was collected from a human donor with multiple sclerosis. The specimen sequenced was CD8+ T cells from PBMCs.

CDR3 nucleotides: TGTGCCAGCAGCGGGGGGCCCGTCTCCGAGCAGTACTTC. Translated, it gives CASSGGPVSEQYF. The gene calls are TRBV7-9 and TRBJ2-7; perhaps D is TRBD1 or TRBD2 (6 bases each). Germline V CDR1 and CDR2: SEHNR, FQNEAQ (reference sequence). The CDR3 is made up of 13 amino acids. V was clipped by 5 bases and J by 6 bases, with 14 bases between them.